A single sample is the source of the 8 T cell receptor beta chains below, sequenced in a study of T cell responses to AZD1222 COVID-19 vaccine. Profiling relied on immunoSEQ multiplex PCR, and the TCRdb table lists in-frame clones only, not all of them. Of 100,000 to 150,000 clones in the sample, roughly 85% were seen once. The specimen was peripheral blood, collected 28 days after the second dose of the MenACWY control vaccine. Receptors were obtained from an adult who received the MenACWY meningococcal vaccine as a control.

The V and J genes are TRBV2 and TRBJ1-1, with 7 positions matching TRBD1. V was clipped by 9 bases and J by 2 bases; unmatched bases: 3. This CDR3 is 12 amino acids long. The germline V gene has CDR1 SNHLY and CDR2 FYNNEI. The CDR3 region is CARRQGNTEAFF. CDR3 nucleotides: TGTGCCAGAAGACAGGGCAACACTGAAGCTTTCTTT.

The chain joins TRBV12-3 or TRBV12-4 to TRBJ2-5; D may be TRBD2 (5 bases). This CDR3 comprises 13 residues. V was cut by 3 bases and J by 5 bases, with 10 bases left in between. The CDR3 reads CASSFAGRETQYF. The CDR3, as DNA: TGTGCCAGCAGTTTCGCGGGCAGGGAGACCCAGTACTTC.

The rearrangement uses TRBV5-1 and TRBJ2-2; D possibly corresponds to TRBD1 (6 bases). Looked up from germline, CDR1 is SGHRS and CDR2 is YFSETQ. CDR3 length equals 15 residues. Trimming stripped 0 bases from V and 3 bases from J, with 9 bases between. CDR3 DNA: TGCGCCAGCAGCTTGGGACAGGCATACACCGGGGAGCTGTTTTTT. It yields the protein CASSLGQAYTGELFF.

The chain combines TRBV7-3 with TRBJ1-1; possible D gene TRBD1, 6 bases. CDR3 size: 14 residues. From germline, CDR1 is SGHTA and CDR2 FQGTGA. Between the trimmed V and J ends, which lost 0 bases and 3 bases, there was a span of 8 bases. The CDR3, as DNA: TGTGCCAGCAGCTTAACGAGGGGGGACACTGAAGCTTTCTTT. Amino acids: CASSLTRGDTEAFF.

This clone was counted once. This sequence joins TRBV5-1 and TRBJ2-5, with TRBD2 matching over 14 bases. The CDR3 length is 17 residues. Per germline, CDR1 SGHRS and CDR2 YFSETQ. V dropped 0 bases and J dropped 0; count of bases not matched to a gene: 1. The CDR3 DNA reads as TGCGCCAGCAGCTTGGGGACTAGCGGGGGGTACCAAGAGACCCAGTACTTC. Translation gives CASSLGTSGGYQETQYF.

A single count supports this clone. The rearrangement links TRBV14 to TRBJ1-1; D unclear. The CDR3 runs 15 residues. The germline V and J ends were trimmed by 4 bases and 4 bases, with 16 bases remaining between them. Germline-derived CDR1 and CDR2 are SGHDN and FVKESK. The CDR3 coding sequence is TGTGCCAGCAGCCCCAAACAACCCGAAGCCACTGAAGCTTTCTTT. Its translation: CASSPKQPEATEAFF. The full variable domain, with the rest looked up from reference TRBV14 and TRBJ1-1, is EAGVTQFPSHSVIEKGQTVTLRCDPISGHDNLYWYRRVMGKEIKFLLHFVKESKQDESGMPNNRFLAERTGGTYSTLKVQPAELEDSGVYFCASSPKQPEATEAFFGQGTRLTVV.

The CDR3, as DNA: TGTGCCAGCAGCCAGGGGGGCGGGGCAGTATCCTACGAGCAGTACTTC. Translated: CASSQGGGAVSYEQYF. The rearrangement joins TRBV14 to TRBJ2-7; D may match TRBD1 or TRBD2 (6 bases each). Germline V gives CDR1 SGHDN, CDR2 FVKESK. This CDR3 has 16 amino acids. Trimming shortened V by 3 bases and J by 1 base, and 16 bases separated the two germline ends.

The V gene is TRBV6-5, the J gene TRBJ1-5; no definite D call. From germline, CDR1 is MNHEY and CDR2 SVGAGI. Trimming cost V 6 bases and J 7 bases, with 13 bases left between them. This CDR3 comprises 13 residues. The CDR3 loop is CASRRRVGQPQHF. The CDR3 DNA follows: TGTGCCAGCAGGAGGAGGGTAGGCCAGCCCCAGCATTTT.